This T cell receptor (beta chain) was obtained from a study of blood T cells in healthy people across ages. Whole-study findings and limits: Changes seen in expanded clonotypes were possibly confounded by donor CMV status left unknown. The diversity estimates, figures obtained from one million T cells, were considered underestimates. In long-lived donors, naive CD4+ cell counts and diversity exceeded those of aged donors.

This clonotype was picked up many times. Its antigen remains unknown. The authors ran a second PCR of about 6 to 11 cycles using a sample-barcoded 5' primer and a J-beta primer mix. Each of the cDNA molecules was tagged by a template-switch adaptor with 12 random nucleotides. In TCRdb, the 5' RACE reads were re-called with MiXCR into one record per CDR3 protein. Among about 620,000 distinct CDR3 sequences, around 21% were seen once, and the ten largest hold more than 3%. Trimming took 5 bases from V and 0 from J, leaving 5 bases between them. Germline V gene data show CDR1 as LGHDT and CDR2 as YNNKEL (reference sequence). CDR3 size: 13 residues.

The sequenced material came from blood. The origin of this receptor is an older man in good health. J is TRBJ2-4 and V is TRBV3-1, with unresolved D. CDR3 sequence: CASSNGAKNIQYF. CDR3 sequence (DNA): TGTGCCAGCAGCAATGGAGCCAAAAACATTCAGTACTTC.